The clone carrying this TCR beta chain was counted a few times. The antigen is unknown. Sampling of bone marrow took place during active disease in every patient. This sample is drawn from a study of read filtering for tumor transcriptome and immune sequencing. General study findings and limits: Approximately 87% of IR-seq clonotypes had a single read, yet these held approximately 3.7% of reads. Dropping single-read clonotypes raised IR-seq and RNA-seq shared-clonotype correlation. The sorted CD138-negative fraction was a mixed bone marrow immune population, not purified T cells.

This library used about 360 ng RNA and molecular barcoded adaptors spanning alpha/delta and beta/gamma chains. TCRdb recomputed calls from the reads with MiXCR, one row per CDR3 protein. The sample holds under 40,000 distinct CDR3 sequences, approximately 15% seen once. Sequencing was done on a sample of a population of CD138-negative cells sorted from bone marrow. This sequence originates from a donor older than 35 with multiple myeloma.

The CDR3 loop is CSARESGGPYEQYF. In DNA, the CDR3 is TGCAGTGCTAGAGAGAGCGGGGGCCCCTACGAGCAGTACTTC. This chain links TRBV20-1 with TRBJ2-7, with TRBD2 matching over 8 bases. Germline V gives CDR1 DFQATT, CDR2 SNEGSKA (reference sequence). Trimming removed 0 bases from V and 2 bases from J; junction bases left unmatched: 3. CDR3 length: 14 residues.